This entry is about one T cell receptor beta chain. The source of the sample is a study of control samples from healthy donors and cancer patients. Sequenced by immunoSEQ multiplex PCR; TCRdb stores in-frame clones only, minus some. The sample yields 100,000 to 150,000 clones, roughly nine tenths seen once. Sequencing used PBMCs. The receptor was isolated from a man between 50 and 59 years old with head and neck cancer.

The CDR3: CASSLEALQETQYF. The CDR3, as DNA: TGTGCCAGCAGCTTGGAGGCGTTACAAGAGACCCAGTACTTC. The chain employs TRBV5-6 and TRBJ2-5; D gene uncertain. V dropped 0 bases and J dropped 2 bases, with 8 bases sitting between them. The CDR3 totals 14 residues. The germline gives CDR1 SGHDT, CDR2 YYEEEE. The full variable domain, completed using reference TRBV5-6 and TRBJ2-5, is DAGVTQSPTHLIKTRGQQVTLRCSPKSGHDTVSWYQQALGQGPQFIFQYYEEEERQRGNFPDRFSGHQFPNYSSELNVNALLLGDSALYLCASSLEALQETQYFGPGTRLLVL.